This T cell receptor (beta chain) was observed in a study of blood T cell repertoires in COVID-19. Sequenced by immunoSEQ multiplex PCR; TCRdb stores in-frame clones only, minus some. Of a few hundred thousand clones listed, roughly nine tenths are singletons. After removal of 5 bases from V and 2 bases from J, the junction contained 6 bases not matched to a gene. There are 15 residues in the CDR3. In germline, CDR1 is MDHEN, CDR2 SYDVKM. Sequencing was done on a sample of PBMCs or T cells enriched from blood (not recorded which). The TCR comes from a man between 18 and 35 years old who had recovered from COVID-19. The V gene is TRBV28, the J gene TRBJ1-2; TRBD1 aligns across 9 bases. The DNA of the CDR3 is TGTGCCAGCAGTACAGGGGGCCTCACCAACTATGGCTACACCTTC. It translates to CASSTGGLTNYGYTF.